The T cell receptor (beta chain) described here comes from a study of blood T cells in healthy people across ages. Germline CDR1 reads SQVTM; CDR2 reads ANQGSEA. This CDR3 has 11 amino acids. Primed by a sample-barcoded 5' primer and a J-beta primer mix, a second PCR proceeded for 7 to 11 cycles. TCRdb recomputed calls from the 5' RACE reads with MiXCR, one row per CDR3 protein. The sample holds approximately 360,000 distinct CDR3 sequences; 45% to 65% are singletons and the top ten take 45% to 55%. With regard to this clonotype: A much larger clone differs by one base, so this may be a read error.

Sequencing was carried out using blood. The chain uses TRBV29-1 and TRBJ2-4; unclear D gene. With the DNA end fitting TRBJ2-7 better, the J assignment may be wrong. The clonotype originates from a man between 60 and 75 years old in good health. CDR3: CSVAIPYEQYF. The CDR3 DNA reads TGCAGCGTCGCGATACCCTACGAGCAGTACTTC.